This TCR beta chain originates from a study of blood T cell repertoires in COVID-19. Study background: Donors in the United States, Italy and Spain gave samples during acute or convalescent COVID-19. The analysed material was cDNA or gDNA that came from T cells, B-cell-depleted T cells, or PBMCs.

The CDR3 length is 14 residues. From germline, CDR1 is MNHEY and CDR2 SVGAGI. V lost 7 bases and J 3 bases, leaving 12 bases between the germline ends. In the original workflow: By means of reference gene primer amplification, nucleated cell counts were estimated. Only in-frame clones appear in the TCRdb table, and some are missing; sequencing was by immunoSEQ multiplex PCR. The V and J calls and clone size were taken over from that table, and D and trimming were inferred from the DNA. The sample lists about 80,000 clones; around 83% were seen once. This clonotype was sampled from a human donor in a cohort sampled during active COVID-19. Specimen: peripheral blood. The V and J genes are TRBV6-5 and TRBJ1-4; tentatively, D is TRBD1 (5 bases). The CDR3 DNA sequence: TGTGCCAGCACCATGCGGGGGGCTAATGAAAAACTGTTTTTT. The encoded protein is CASTMRGANEKLFF.